A selection of T cell receptor beta chains follows, all from one sample in a study of cytomegalovirus exposure and HLA in healthy donors. Sequencing used immunoSEQ multiplex PCR; TCRdb keeps in-frame clones, though not all of them. The repertoire holds about 69,000 clones, with about three quarters as singletons. Material for sequencing was PBMCs. These receptors all come from a young man in good health and CMV-seronegative. The CDR3 runs from the conserved cysteine through the conserved F or W. D genes are given only for firm matches. The listing skips clone size in some rows; elsewhere it reads once, few, many or a size class.

abundance,v_gene,d_gene,j_gene,CDR3nt,CDR3aa
NA,TRBV25-1,TRBD1,TRBJ1-2,TGTGCCAGCAGCTTCGGACAGGGCGTGGGTGGCTACACCTTC,CASSFGQGVGGYTF
NA,TRBV18,TRBD2,TRBJ2-5,TGTGCCAGCTCGACCGGGAGGGAGACCCAGTACTTC,CASSTGRETQYF
NA,TRBV5-1,TRBD2,TRBJ2-1,TGCGCCAGCAGCTCCACCGCGGGGGGCCTCAATGAGCAGTTCTTC,CASSSTAGGLNEQFF
NA,TRBV19,TRBD1,TRBJ1-5,TGTGCCAGTCGCTCAGGGGGCGCTGGCAATCAGCCCCAGCATTTT,CASRSGGAGNQPQHF
NA,TRBV7-8,TRBD2,TRBJ2-1,TGTGCCAGCAGACCCGGGGGGGGTCCCGGAAACAATGAGCAGTTCTTC,CASRPGGGPGNNEQFF
NA,TRBV6-6,NA,TRBJ1-6,TGTGCCAGCAGTTACTCGCAGGGCCGGGATTCACCCCTCCACTTT,CASSYSQGRDSPLHF
once,TRBV6-1,TRBD2,TRBJ2-1,TGTGCCAGCAGTGGAGGCGGGGGAGTGAGGAGAGTCCACCAACACAATGAGCAGTTCTTC,CASSGGGGVRRVHQHNEQFF
once,TRBV5-1,NA,TRBJ1-3,TGCGCCAGCAGCTTGTCGGGTATCGCTGGAAACACCATATATTTT,CASSLSGIAGNTIYF
NA,TRBV6-1,NA,TRBJ2-2,TGTGCCAGCAATTGGGAACTAGGTACCGGGGAGCTGTTTTTT,CASNWELGTGELFF
NA,TRBV11-3,TRBD1,TRBJ2-1,TGTGCCAGCAGCCCAAAGACAGGGGGTCTGCGATGGGAGCAGTTCTTC,CASSPKTGGLRWEQFF
NA,TRBV9,NA,TRBJ2-2,TGTGCCAGCAGCGTAGCCATAAAGGGGGTAACGAACACCGGGGAGCTGTTTTTT,CASSVAIKGVTNTGELFF
NA,TRBV28,NA,TRBJ1-1,TGTGCCAGCAGCCTCTCGAGGGTAGGTTCTTTCTTT,CASSLSRVGSFF
NA,TRBV28,NA,TRBJ2-5,TGTGCCAGCAGGGCGCGGACGGGGGTCACAGAGACCCAGTACTTC,CASRARTGVTETQYF
NA,TRBV7-3,NA,TRBJ2-2,TGTGCCAGCAGCTTAAGCAGTTACACCGGGGAGCTGTTTTTT,CASSLSSYTGELFF
NA,TRBV5-1,TRBD1,TRBJ2-2,TGCGCCAGCAGCTTTAGGACAGGGGGCCGCACCGGGGAGCTGTTTTTT,CASSFRTGGRTGELFF
NA,TRBV2,TRBD2,TRBJ2-2,TGTGCCAGCAGGGAGACCGCTAGCGGGGGGACCGGGGAGCTGTTTTTT,CASRETASGGTGELFF
NA,TRBV28,NA,TRBJ2-1,TGTGCCAGCAGTTCCCCTCCCGACAGACTCATCTACAATGAGCAGTTCTTC,CASSSPPDRLIYNEQFF
NA,TRBV19,NA,TRBJ1-2,TGTGCCAGTAGGCGCAGCGTTGTCAACTATGGCTACACCTTC,CASRRSVVNYGYTF
NA,TRBV6-1,TRBD1,TRBJ1-2,TGTGCCAGCAACTTAGACATACAGGGGCTGGATGGCTACACCTTC,CASNLDIQGLDGYTF
NA,TRBV29-1,NA,TRBJ1-1,TGCAGCGTAGCCCCGGCAGGGAACACTGAAGCTTTCTTT,CSVAPAGNTEAFF
NA,TRBV2,TRBD1,TRBJ2-7,TGTGCCAGCAGTGAAGACAGGGGAATATACTACGAGCAGTACTTC,CASSEDRGIYYEQYF
NA,TRBV9,TRBD2,TRBJ2-3,TGTGCCAGCAGCCCCTGGGCGCGGGGAGGGGTCACAGATACGCAGTATTTT,CASSPWARGGVTDTQYF
NA,TRBV19,NA,TRBJ2-7,TGTGCCAGTAGTATAGATCGATCCTCGGAGGAGCAGTACTTC,CASSIDRSSEEQYF
NA,TRBV7-8,TRBD2,TRBJ2-1,TGTGCCAGCAGCTTAGCGCGGGCTAGCGGGGGGGCTCTTGATGAGCAGTTCTTC,CASSLARASGGALDEQFF